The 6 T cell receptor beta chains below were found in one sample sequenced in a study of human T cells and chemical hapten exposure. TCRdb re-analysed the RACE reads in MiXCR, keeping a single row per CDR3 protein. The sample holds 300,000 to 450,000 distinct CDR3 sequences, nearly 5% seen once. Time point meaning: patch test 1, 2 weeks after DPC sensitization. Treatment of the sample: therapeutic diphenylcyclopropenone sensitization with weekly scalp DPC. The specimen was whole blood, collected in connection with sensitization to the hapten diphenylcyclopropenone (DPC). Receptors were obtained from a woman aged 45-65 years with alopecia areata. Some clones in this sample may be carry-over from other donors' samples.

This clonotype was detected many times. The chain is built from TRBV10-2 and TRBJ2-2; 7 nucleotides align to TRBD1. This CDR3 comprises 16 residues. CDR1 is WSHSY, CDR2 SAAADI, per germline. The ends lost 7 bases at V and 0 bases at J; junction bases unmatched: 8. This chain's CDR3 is CASTMRGGANTGELFF. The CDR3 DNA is TGCGCCAGCACCATGAGAGGGGGCGCGAACACCGGGGAGCTGTTTTTT.

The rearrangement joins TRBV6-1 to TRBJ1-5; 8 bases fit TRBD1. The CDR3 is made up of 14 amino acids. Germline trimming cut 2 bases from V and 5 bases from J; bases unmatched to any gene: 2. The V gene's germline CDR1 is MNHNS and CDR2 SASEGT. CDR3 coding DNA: TGTGCCAGCAGTGAAACAGGGGGGGATCAGCCCCAGCATTTT. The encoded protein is CASSETGGDQPQHF.

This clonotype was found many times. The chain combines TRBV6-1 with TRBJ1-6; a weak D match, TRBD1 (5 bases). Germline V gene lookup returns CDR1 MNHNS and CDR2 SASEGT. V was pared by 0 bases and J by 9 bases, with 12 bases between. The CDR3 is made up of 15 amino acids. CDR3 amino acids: CASSEAPRVGSPLHF. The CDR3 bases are TGTGCCAGCAGTGAAGCGCCCAGGGTCGGTTCACCCCTCCACTTT.

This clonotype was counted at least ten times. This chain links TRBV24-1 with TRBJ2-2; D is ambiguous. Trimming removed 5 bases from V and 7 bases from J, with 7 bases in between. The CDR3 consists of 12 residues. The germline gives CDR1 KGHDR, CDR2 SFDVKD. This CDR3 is CATSGGDGELFF. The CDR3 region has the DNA TGTGCCACCAGTGGAGGTGACGGGGAGCTGTTTTTT.

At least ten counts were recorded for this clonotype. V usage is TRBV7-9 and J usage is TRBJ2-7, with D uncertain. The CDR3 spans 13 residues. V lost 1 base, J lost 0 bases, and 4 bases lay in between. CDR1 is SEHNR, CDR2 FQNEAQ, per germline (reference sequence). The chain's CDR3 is CASSLVVSYEQYF. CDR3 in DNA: TGTGCCAGCAGCTTAGTCGTCTCCTACGAGCAGTACTTC.

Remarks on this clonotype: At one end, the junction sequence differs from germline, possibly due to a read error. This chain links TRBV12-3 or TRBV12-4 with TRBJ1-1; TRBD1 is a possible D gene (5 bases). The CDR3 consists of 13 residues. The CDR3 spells CASGLGGATEAFF. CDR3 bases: TGTGCCAGCGGTTTAGGAGGGGCCACTGAAGCTTTCTTT.